This passage covers 13 T cell receptor beta chains from one sample sequenced in a study of spatial heterogeneity in lung cancer. Documented time point: sample taken at primary tumor resection. TCRdb reprocessed the 5' RACE reads via MiXCR and lists one record per CDR3 protein. The sample holds 650 to 850 distinct CDR3 sequences, about 25% seen once. This material consisted of normal lung tissue next to the tumor, taken at surgery. All receptors derive from a male donor with early-stage non-small cell lung cancer.

By share, this clonotype counts as large. A library prepared for alpha chains yielded this beta chain as an off-target read; its size is of little meaning. The chain combines TRBV28 with TRBJ2-2; TRBD1 agrees at 7 bases. This CDR3 has 18 residues. CDR1 and CDR2 from the germline V gene are MDHEN and SYDVKM. Trimming at V came to 5 bases and at J to 1 base, leaving 13 bases not matched to a gene. CDR3 bases: TGTGCCAGCAGTCCCCGCGAGACAGGGACCCTGAACACCGGGGAGCTGTTTTTT. Translation: CASSPRETGTLNTGELFF.

This clonotype is classed as large. This beta chain is a stray sequence in a library constructed for alpha chains; its clone size is not meaningful. J is TRBJ2-7 and V is TRBV20-1, with a possible D match to TRBD1 (7 bases). The CDR3 runs to 15 residues. V shed 5 bases and J shed 6 bases, with 23 bases lying between them. Germline V gene sequence: CDR1 DFQATT, CDR2 SNEGSKA (reference sequence). CDR3 amino acids: CSAFVRQGGLSEQYF. The CDR3 DNA is TGCAGTGCTTTTGTCAGGCAGGGGGGATTAAGCGAGCAGTACTTC.

This clonotype was seen more than once but under ten times. The library was built for alpha chains, so this beta chain is an off-target read and its size means little. The CDR3 here is CASGDRFNEKLFF. The CDR3 nucleotides read TGTGCCAGCGGAGACAGGTTTAATGAAAAACTGTTTTTT. The gene calls are TRBV27 and TRBJ1-4; TRBD1 is a possible D gene (6 bases). V lost 8 bases to trimming and J lost 4 bases, with 11 bases between them. CDR3 length: 13 residues. CDR1 is MNHEY, CDR2 SMNVEV, per germline (reference sequence).

This clonotype counts as medium-sized (0.01 to 0.1%). As an off-target read in a library built for alpha chains, this beta chain has a frequency of little significance. The rearrangement links TRBV5-1 to TRBJ2-1; 8 bases are shared with TRBD2. J lost 7 bases, V lost 5 bases, and 11 bases had no gene match. CDR3 size: 15 residues. Germline V gene lookup returns CDR1 SGHRS and CDR2 YFSETQ. The DNA for the CDR3 is TGCGCCAGCAGTGAGGGGACTAGGTCGTGGAATGAGCAGTTCTTC. Its translation is CASSEGTRSWNEQFF.

This clonotype is classed as large. This beta chain appears as a stray read in a library generated for alpha chains; its size is not informative. V is TRBV7-2 and J is TRBJ1-4, with 9 bases aligning to TRBD1. Germline lookup yields CDR1 SGHTA and CDR2 FQGNSA. The CDR3 runs to 14 residues. V gave up 8 bases and J gave up 7 bases; unmatched junction bases: 8. The CDR3 nucleotides read TGTGCCAGCGGAGACAGGGGGGGAGTTGAAAAACTGTTTTTT. Translated: CASGDRGGVEKLFF.

By frequency in the sample, this clonotype is medium-sized. A library prepared for alpha chains yielded this beta chain as an off-target read; its size is of little meaning. The CDR3 protein is CASSFSRGNGLASYEQYF. The CDR3 DNA sequence: TGTGCCAGCAGTTTTTCCCGGGGTAATGGTCTTGCGTCCTACGAGCAGTACTTC. The chain recombines TRBV28 with TRBJ2-7, with D possibly matching TRBD2 (5 bases). The CDR3 consists of 18 residues. The germline V and J ends were trimmed by 3 bases and 1 base, with 22 bases remaining between them. In germline, CDR1 is MDHEN, CDR2 SYDVKM.

This clonotype is medium-sized (0.01 to 0.1%) by share. With the library built for alpha chains, this beta chain is off target and its frequency is not meaningful. This chain links TRBV7-9 with TRBJ2-2; unclear D gene. CDR1 and CDR2 from the germline V gene are SEHNR and FQNEAQ (reference sequence). The CDR3 spans 16 residues. Between the trimmed V and J ends, which lost 1 base and 6 bases, there was a span of 15 bases. The CDR3 DNA reads as TGTGCCAGCAGCTTAGTCAACAGATCAGGAGCCGGGGAGCTGTTTTTT. As protein: CASSLVNRSGAGELFF.

Relative to its sample, this clonotype is large. Since it is a stray read in a library aimed at alpha chains, this beta chain has a size that is not meaningful. The chain is built from TRBV6-1 and TRBJ2-1; D is unclear. The V gene lost 4 bases and the J gene lost 1 base, with 14 bases spanning the gap. Germline CDR1 is MNHNS and CDR2 is SASEGT. The CDR3 consists of 16 residues. The CDR3 loop reads CASSGKDPQSYNEQFF. The DNA for the CDR3 is TGTGCCAGCAGTGGGAAGGATCCCCAATCCTACAATGAGCAGTTCTTC.

By sample share, this clonotype is medium-sized (0.01 to 0.1%). For a library built for alpha chains, this beta chain is a stray read; little rests on its size. This rearrangement joins TRBV12-3 or TRBV12-4 to TRBJ2-1, with 7 bases identical to TRBD2. The CDR3 loop spans 15 amino acids. With V trimmed by 5 bases and J by 2 bases, 6 bases remained unmatched. The CDR3 reads CASSPSGATYNEQFF. CDR3 DNA sequence: TGTGCCAGCAGTCCCAGCGGGGCCACCTACAATGAGCAGTTCTTC.

This clonotype counts as large. This beta chain represents an off-target read in a library built for alpha chains; its size is of limited meaning. The J gene is TRBJ2-1, the V gene TRBV6-5, with D tentatively TRBD1 or TRBD2 (6 bases each). The length of the CDR3 is 15 residues. The V and J ends lost 6 bases and 2 bases respectively, with 14 bases between them. CDR1 and CDR2 (germline): MNHEY, SVGAGI. For the CDR3, the DNA is TGTGCCAGCAGCCCACAGGGAGGCCCCTACAATGAGCAGTTCTTC. Amino acids: CASSPQGGPYNEQFF.

This clonotype was detected only a few times. This beta chain is a stray sequence in a library constructed for alpha chains; its clone size is not meaningful. This sequence joins TRBV5-4 and TRBJ1-1; possible D gene TRBD1, 5 bases. The CDR3 covers 14 residues. CDR1 is SGHNT, CDR2 YYREEE, per germline (reference sequence). V was cut by 5 bases and J by 0 bases, with 11 bases left in between. In DNA form, the CDR3 reads TGTGCCAGCAGGCTTGGGGGGATGAACACTGAAGCTTTCTTT. Its translation: CASRLGGMNTEAFF.

This clonotype is termed large. The library was prepared for alpha chains; this beta chain is a stray read, so its frequency means little. The rearrangement uses TRBV20-1 and TRBJ2-5; D possibly corresponds to TRBD2 (5 bases). The CDR3 is 17 residues long. V was cut by 0 bases and J by 2 bases, with 19 bases left in between. Germline V gives CDR1 DFQATT, CDR2 SNEGSKA (reference sequence). The CDR3 region has the DNA TGCAGTGCTAGAGATGTGAGAGCGGTCAGACCTCAAGAGACCCAGTACTTC. It codes for CSARDVRAVRPQETQYF.

This clonotype rates as medium-sized. A library prepared for alpha chains yielded this beta chain as an off-target read; its size is of little meaning. The CDR3 sequence is CASSLSGTGNYEQYF. The CDR3 nucleotides read TGTGCCAGCAGTTTATCCGGGACAGGTAACTACGAGCAGTACTTC. The chain is built from TRBV27 and TRBJ2-7, with TRBD1 identical over 8 bases. CDR1 MNHEY and CDR2 SMNVEV come from the germline V gene (reference sequence). J was trimmed by 3 bases and V by 0 bases; bases with no gene match: 4. CDR3 length: 15 amino acids.